These T cell receptor beta chains were read from a single sample in a study of T cell responses to AZD1222 COVID-19 vaccine. Clones were read by immunoSEQ multiplex PCR, and TCRdb kept only the in-frame ones, dropping some. The sample holds more than 50,000 clones, 70% to 90% seen once. The sample in question was peripheral blood, obtained on day 0 of AZD1222 vaccination. These receptors were obtained from an adult in good health. Both conserved end residues are part of each CDR3. The order of the fields is J gene, V gene, D gene, CDR3 protein. The D gene is left open where the match is weak.

TRBJ1-1	TRBV30	NA	CAWNGSPGAEAFF
TRBJ1-6	TRBV6-5	NA	CASLIGGAASPLHF
TRBJ1-4	TRBV18	TRBD1	CASSRPGQVNEKLFF
TRBJ1-4	TRBV7-9	NA	CASSPGTAVNEKLFF
TRBJ1-6	TRBV2	NA	CASRPGDYNSPLHF
TRBJ2-2	TRBV5-6	NA	CASSLGRSGGELFF
TRBJ1-3	TRBV7-6	NA	CASSLRPGDSGNTIYF
TRBJ2-7	TRBV7-6	NA	CASSRPGQRAYEQYF
TRBJ1-4	TRBV25-1	NA	CASSDLDRPNEKLFF
TRBJ1-5	TRBV7-9	TRBD1	CASSSLQGARDQPQHF
TRBJ1-2	TRBV10-3	NA	CAISETGYGYTF
TRBJ1-6	TRBV11-1	NA	CASSLGPQNSPLHF
TRBJ1-3	TRBV6-5	NA	CASKPTASSGNTIYF
TRBJ1-4	TRBV14	NA	CASSHRRDRMREKLFF
TRBJ2-1	TRBV5-1	NA	CASSFGTPRANEQFF
TRBJ2-2	TRBV9	TRBD2	CASSVGLAGTGELFF
TRBJ1-2	TRBV5-1	NA	CASSSHPSNYGYTF
TRBJ2-2	TRBV18	NA	CASSPFRGQTGELFF
TRBJ1-2	TRBV6-5	NA	CASRQTANYGYTF
TRBJ2-7	TRBV9	NA	CASSVSPLSYEQYF
TRBJ1-4	TRBV6-1	NA	CASSRDFNEKLFF
TRBJ1-5	TRBV5-1	TRBD1	CASSPGQGTDQPQHF
TRBJ1-1	TRBV29-1	TRBD1	CSVGQGVNTEAFF
TRBJ1-1	TRBV6-5	NA	CASKAALNTEAFF
TRBJ1-3	TRBV19	NA	CASSTDKGNTIYF
TRBJ1-1	TRBV6-5	TRBD1	CASRAGTGNTEAFF
TRBJ2-7	TRBV5-1	NA	CASSPSRLETRGQYF
TRBJ2-7	TRBV11-3	TRBD1	CASSPTGTGVRF
TRBJ2-1	TRBV4-1	NA	CASSLHQGGQNEQFF
TRBJ1-3	TRBV5-1	TRBD1	CASSPGTGAWGNTIYF
TRBJ2-7	TRBV6-6	TRBD1	CASKLSPGTAYEQYF